These 26 T cell receptor beta chains were sequenced from one sample in a study of spatial heterogeneity in lung cancer. TCRdb reanalysed the 5' RACE reads using MiXCR and keeps one entry per CDR3 protein. The repertoire consists of about 23,000 distinct CDR3 sequences, with approximately 4.8% occurring once and the leading ten covering around 5.5%. Specified time point: sample taken at primary tumor resection. The sequenced sample was PBMCs, obtained at surgery. The receptors originated from a male donor with early-stage non-small cell lung cancer.

This clonotype was seen ten or more times. The rearrangement links TRBV7-9 to TRBJ2-7; TRBD1 matches at 8 bases. This CDR3 region has 14 residues. CDR1 and CDR2 (germline): SEHNR, FQNEAQ (reference sequence). V shed 7 bases, J shed 0 bases, and the junction held 5 bases outside the gene matches. CDR3 in DNA: TGTGCCAGCACCTGGGACAGGAGCTCCTACGAGCAGTACTTC. It yields the protein CASTWDRSSYEQYF.

This clonotype appeared a few times. This chain uses TRBV10-3 with TRBJ1-5, with D perhaps matching TRBD1 (6 bases). V lost 10 bases and J 4 bases, leaving 20 bases between the germline ends. Germline V gene data show CDR1 as ENHRY and CDR2 as SYGVKD. The CDR3 is 15 residues long. The CDR3 sequence is CATGTTDSGNQPQHF. In DNA, the CDR3 is TGTGCCACAGGGACGACGGACAGTGGAAATCAGCCCCAGCATTTT.

This clonotype appeared many times. The rearrangement uses TRBV6-2 or TRBV6-3 and TRBJ2-2; the D is unclear. The CDR3 is 17 amino acids. In germline, CDR1 is MNHEY, CDR2 SVGEGT. V was pared by 5 bases and J by 6 bases, with 22 bases between. In nucleotides, the CDR3 is TGTGCCAGCAGTCTCCTCGGACCCTACCACGGATCCGGGGAGCTGTTTTTT. This translates into CASSLLGPYHGSGELFF.

In this sample, this clonotype turned up many times. This sequence joins TRBV20-1 and TRBJ1-6, with D possibly being TRBD1 (6 bases). Germline V gene data show CDR1 as DFQATT and CDR2 as SNEGSKA (reference sequence). Trimming took 6 bases from V and 8 from J, leaving 14 bases between them. This CDR3 is 13 amino acids long. As DNA, the CDR3 is TGCAGTGCCGAGCGGGACACCCATTCACCCCTCCACTTT. It encodes CSAERDTHSPLHF.

This clonotype was seen only a few times. A read error may explain this, as a much larger clone is one base away. The chain employs TRBV11-2 and TRBJ2-1; D might be TRBD1 (5 bases). The CDR3 is made up of 12 amino acids. Germline CDR1 and CDR2: SGHAT and FQNNGV. As DNA, the CDR3 is TGTGTCAGCAGTTGGGGCACGGATGAGCAGTTCTTC. Translation: CVSSWGTDEQFF.

This clonotype showed up many times. V gene TRBV6-1 combines with J gene TRBJ2-1; D gene uncertain. CDR1 and CDR2 (germline): MNHNS, SASEGT. The CDR3 has 12 residues. The V end was cut by 8 bases, the J end by 5 bases, with 10 bases between. In DNA form, the CDR3 reads TGTGCCAGCTTAGCTGGGGACAATGAGCAGTTCTTC. Encoded protein: CASLAGDNEQFF.

This clonotype was found many times. V is TRBV7-2 and J is TRBJ2-7; maybe TRBD1 (5 bases). CDR1 and CDR2 from the germline V gene are SGHTA and FQGNSA. CDR3 size: 14 residues. Trimming shortened V by 5 bases and J by 3 bases, and 14 bases separated the two germline ends. The CDR3 DNA reads as TGTGCCAGCAGCATCTCGGCAGGGAACTACGAGCAGTACTTC. It yields the protein CASSISAGNYEQYF. The full variable domain, its missing parts supplied by reference TRBV7-2 and TRBJ2-7, is GAGVSQSPSNKVTEKGKDVELRCDPISGHTALYWYRQSLGQGLEFLIYFQGNSAPDKSGLPSDRFSAERTGGSVSTLTIQRTQQEDSAVYLCASSISAGNYEQYFGPGTRLTVT.

In this sample, this clonotype turned up many times. The chain recombines TRBV14 with TRBJ1-1; D is perhaps TRBD1 (5 bases). The CDR3 runs to 13 residues. In germline, CDR1 is SGHDN, CDR2 FVKESK. V gave up 3 bases and J gave up 3 bases, with 8 bases separating them. The CDR3 sequence: CASSQLGDTEAFF. CDR3 in DNA: TGTGCCAGCAGCCAGTTAGGGGACACTGAAGCTTTCTTT.

This clonotype was seen at least ten times. As DNA, the CDR3 is TGTGCCACCAGTGATCCAAACAGGGCTGAAGCTTTCTTT. Translated: CATSDPNRAEAFF. The genes are TRBV24-1 and TRBJ1-1; D is perhaps TRBD1 (6 bases). Germline V gives CDR1 KGHDR, CDR2 SFDVKD. V was shortened by 3 bases and J by 6 bases, with 10 bases between the two germline ends. The length of the CDR3 is 13 residues.

In this sample, this clonotype turned up many times. The chain joins TRBV28 to TRBJ1-2; D uncertain. This CDR3 spans 11 amino acids. Trimming left V 3 bases short and J 9 bases short, with 8 bases between. Germline V gene sequence: CDR1 MDHEN, CDR2 SYDVKM. CDR3 bases: TGTGCCAGCAGTTTTGGGTCCCGCTACACCTTC. This encodes CASSFGSRYTF.

In its sample, this clonotype was seen many times. The chain employs TRBV29-1 and TRBJ2-3; TRBD2 might be the D (5 bases). Trimming removed 5 bases at V and 6 bases at J, with 12 bases between. The CDR3 is made up of 12 amino acids. Germline CDR1 SQVTM, CDR2 ANQGSEA. The CDR3 DNA follows: TGCAGCGTTAGACCTCCGGGGGATACGCAGTATTTT. It translates to CSVRPPGDTQYF.

There are many counts of this clonotype. The gene calls are TRBV10-3 and TRBJ2-5, with a possible D match to TRBD2 (5 bases). The CDR3 is 15 residues long. Trimming removed 3 bases at V and 4 bases at J, with 15 bases between. Germline CDR1 and CDR2: ENHRY and SYGVKD. The CDR3 sequence: CAISDGSAGPETQYF. CDR3 DNA sequence: TGTGCCATCAGTGACGGTTCGGCGGGCCCAGAGACCCAGTACTTC.

Ten or more counts support this clonotype. The chain employs TRBV6-1 and TRBJ1-5, with TRBD1 matching 8 bases. The germline gives CDR1 MNHNS, CDR2 SASEGT. The CDR3 contains 14 residues. After removal of 7 bases from V and 3 bases from J, the junction contained 5 bases not matched to a gene. CDR3 nucleotide sequence: TGTGCCAGCATGGCGGGACAGGTCAATCAGCCCCAGCATTTT. This translates into CASMAGQVNQPQHF.

This clonotype appeared many times. V gene TRBV20-1 combines with J gene TRBJ1-1; D unclear. V lost 6 bases and J 1 base, leaving 12 bases between the germline ends. The CDR3 covers 13 residues. Germline V gives CDR1 DFQATT, CDR2 SNEGSKA (reference sequence). CDR3 sequence (DNA): TGCAGTGCCTGCCGACGGGCGAACACTGAAGCTTTCTTT. Its translation: CSACRRANTEAFF.

This clonotype was seen repeatedly, ten times or more. This chain uses TRBV6-1 with TRBJ2-2; TRBD1 agrees at 8 bases. With V trimmed by 4 bases and J by 5 bases, 6 bases remained unmatched. The CDR3 spans 15 residues. Looked up from germline, CDR1 is MNHNS and CDR2 is SASEGT. The CDR3 nucleotides are TGTGCCAGCAGTGCCAGGGGGCCCGGAACCGGGGAGCTGTTTTTT. Translated, it gives CASSARGPGTGELFF.

This clonotype has at least ten counts. The V gene is TRBV7-2, the J gene TRBJ2-5; D may be TRBD1 (6 bases). This CDR3 has 12 residues. Per germline, CDR1 SGHTA and CDR2 FQGNSA. V was clipped by 8 bases and J by 0 bases, with 7 bases between them. CDR3: CASGGNQETQYF. CDR3 nucleotide sequence: TGTGCCAGCGGGGGCAACCAAGAGACCCAGTACTTC.

This clonotype was observed at least ten times. This chain links TRBV3-1 with TRBJ1-2; 12 bases map to TRBD1. CDR3 length: 16 amino acids. The V segment lost 4 bases and the J segment 5 bases; nucleotides outside the gene matches: 8. Germline values: CDR1 LGHDT, CDR2 YNNKEL (reference sequence). The CDR3 nucleotides read TGTGCCAGCAGCCCGAGGGACAGGGGGCATCGATATGGCTACACCTTC. This sequence encodes CASSPRDRGHRYGYTF.

The sample holds a few counts of this clonotype. V usage is TRBV7-7 and J usage is TRBJ2-7, with 9 bases matching TRBD1. V gave up 5 bases and J gave up 5 bases; unmatched junction bases: 13. This CDR3 is 16 amino acids long. Germline loops: CDR1 SSHAT, CDR2 FNYEAQ (reference sequence). The CDR3 region is CASSPGVGQGRDEQYF. The CDR3 region has the DNA TGTGCCAGCAGCCCGGGGGTCGGACAGGGGAGGGACGAGCAGTACTTC.

This clonotype was counted ten times or more. The chain is built from TRBV7-9 and TRBJ1-5; tentative D call: TRBD1 (6 bases). With 3 bases removed from V and 10 bases from J, the gap between germline ends came to 16 bases. This CDR3 comprises 14 residues. Per the germline V gene, CDR1 is SEHNR and CDR2 is FQNEAQ (reference sequence). The chain's CDR3 is CASSFYSGADPQHF. The CDR3 DNA follows: TGTGCCAGCAGCTTTTATTCGGGGGCAGACCCCCAGCATTTT.

Relative to its sample, this clonotype is medium-sized. The J gene is TRBJ2-2, the V gene TRBV29-1; D possibly corresponds to TRBD1 (6 bases). V lost 6 bases and J lost 0, with 14 bases in between. The CDR3 has 15 amino acids. CDR1 and CDR2 from the germline V gene are SQVTM and ANQGSEA. CDR3 residues: CSVSHRAANTGELFF. As DNA, the CDR3 is TGCAGCGTCTCCCACAGGGCGGCGAACACCGGGGAGCTGTTTTTT.

This clonotype was counted at least ten times. The chain is built from TRBV7-3 and TRBJ2-4; no clear D. V dropped 1 base and J dropped 7 bases, with 8 bases sitting between them. The germline gives CDR1 SGHTA, CDR2 FQGTGA. The CDR3 runs 13 residues. The DNA for the CDR3 is TGTGCCAGCAGCTTAAGTTCCCAGAACATTCAGTACTTC. Protein sequence: CASSLSSQNIQYF.

This clonotype was seen at least ten times. V usage is TRBV30 and J usage is TRBJ1-3; 7 bases match TRBD1. Trimming at V came to 5 bases and at J to 3 bases, leaving 7 bases not matched to a gene. The CDR3 consists of 14 residues. Germline CDR1 reads GTSNPN; CDR2 reads SVGIG (reference sequence). The CDR3 spells CAWREGAFGNTIYF. DNA for the CDR3: TGTGCCTGGCGCGAGGGGGCTTTTGGAAACACCATATATTTT.

This clonotype has just a few counts. The chain couples TRBV5-6 to TRBJ2-1, with 10 nucleotides matching TRBD2. This CDR3 is built from 15 residues. Germline CDR1 SGHDT, CDR2 YYEEEE. V gave up 2 bases and J gave up 9 bases; unmatched junction bases: 8. For the CDR3, the DNA is TGTGCCAGCAGCTTAGGGCTAGCGGGAGTTGTTGAGCAGTTCTTC. Its translation: CASSLGLAGVVEQFF. The full variable domain, with the rest looked up from reference TRBV5-6 and TRBJ2-1, is DAGVTQSPTHLIKTRGQQVTLRCSPKSGHDTVSWYQQALGQGPQFIFQYYEEEERQRGNFPDRFSGHQFPNYSSELNVNALLLGDSALYLCASSLGLAGVVEQFFGPGTRLTVL.

This clonotype was seen many times. This chain uses TRBV27 with TRBJ2-3; D not certain. The V gene lost 6 bases and the J gene lost 1 base, with 14 bases spanning the gap. Germline CDR1 reads MNHEY; CDR2 reads SMNVEV (reference sequence). This CDR3 comprises 15 residues. The CDR3 DNA reads TGTGCCAGCAGGCCTATCTTTGCCCGCACAGATACGCAGTATTTT. Residues: CASRPIFARTDTQYF.

This clonotype has at least ten counts. V is TRBV20-1 and J is TRBJ2-3, with unresolved D. The CDR3 has 14 amino acids. CDR1 is DFQATT, CDR2 SNEGSKA, per germline (reference sequence). The V end was cut by 1 base, the J end by 2 bases, with 10 bases between. CDR3 sequence reads: CSARVPPLTDTQYF. DNA of the CDR3: TGCAGTGCTAGAGTTCCTCCGCTCACAGATACGCAGTATTTT.

This clonotype was detected ten times or more. J is TRBJ2-5 and V is TRBV7-2; the match to TRBD2 covers 9 bases. Germline V lookup: CDR1 SGHTA, CDR2 FQGNSA. V shed 11 bases and J 4 bases; nucleotides not matched to a gene: 8. The CDR3 runs 13 residues. CDR3 region: CAGGGGLGETQYF. The DNA for the CDR3 is TGTGCCGGCGGGGGGGGGCTGGGAGAGACCCAGTACTTC.